The clone carrying this TCR beta chain was found many times. The antigen is not known. The data were obtained in a study of regulatory T cells in long-lasting Graves disease. Findings of the study overall: The researchers studied only peripheral blood, not thyroid tissue. The study found lower TCR diversity in persistent Graves' patients than in newly diagnosed ones.

For TCR beta, libraries came from iRepertoire HTBI primers and Arm-PCR of CDR3 regions. TCRdb re-called the multiplex PCR reads through MiXCR, storing one row per CDR3 protein. The table lists 310,000 or so distinct CDR3 sequences, roughly a fifth of them singletons, with 56% in the top ten. This sample's time point: persistent/refractory GD, antithyroid drugs over 5 years with positive TRAb. With RNA extracted from PBMCs as input, the TCR library was made. Criteria from the American Thyroid Association guidelines were applied to diagnose Graves' disease. Blood from the periphery, around 9 milliliters in all, was drawn into EDTA tubes. This TCR was sampled from a female donor with Graves disease. The specimen comprised peripheral blood mononuclear cells (PBMCs), sampled when the disease was refractory, from a patient treated with antithyroid drugs.

The CDR3 sequence: CASSLWTIPAPLHF. In nucleotides, the CDR3 is TGTGCCAGCAGCCTGTGGACAATACCCGCACCCCTCCACTTT. J is TRBJ1-6 and V is TRBV11-2, with D maybe TRBD1 (5 bases). CDR1 is SGHAT and CDR2 is FQNNGV in the germline V gene. V dropped 5 bases and J dropped 11 bases, with 16 bases sitting between them. The CDR3 totals 14 residues.